This section outlines one T cell receptor beta chain sequence together with its context. Its antigen is as yet unknown. V lost 5 bases, J lost 6 bases, and 14 bases lay in between. The CDR3 is 14 residues long. Germline-derived CDR1 and CDR2 are SGHTA and FQGNSA. 60 Vbeta and 13 Jbeta primers were used in PCR. Authors' processing steps: The authors later counted approximately 80 million unique TCR beta chains, 9 million to 12 million of them shared. Using immunoSEQ multiplex PCR, the repertoire was profiled, and TCRdb retains in-frame clones only, with some absent. The V and J calls and the clone size are those of that table, but D and trimming were determined from the DNA. The sample lists over 95,000 clones, over 75% seen once, with just under 2.5% in the top ten. The record originates from a study of cytomegalovirus exposure and HLA in healthy donors. Study results and limitations: The availability of immune exposure information extended only to CMV serostatus. Sequencing depth across donors, presence/absence analyses assumed, was roughly uniform. Confirmation in vitro established that three CMV-associated chains were specific for CMV antigens.

V is TRBV7-2 and J is TRBJ1-3, with unresolved D. Sequences were obtained from PBMCs. The TCR originated in a young woman in good health and CMV-seronegative. This chain's CDR3 is CASSPYGVENTIYF. The CDR3 DNA reads as TGTGCCAGCAGCCCGTACGGGGTTGAAAACACCATATATTTT.